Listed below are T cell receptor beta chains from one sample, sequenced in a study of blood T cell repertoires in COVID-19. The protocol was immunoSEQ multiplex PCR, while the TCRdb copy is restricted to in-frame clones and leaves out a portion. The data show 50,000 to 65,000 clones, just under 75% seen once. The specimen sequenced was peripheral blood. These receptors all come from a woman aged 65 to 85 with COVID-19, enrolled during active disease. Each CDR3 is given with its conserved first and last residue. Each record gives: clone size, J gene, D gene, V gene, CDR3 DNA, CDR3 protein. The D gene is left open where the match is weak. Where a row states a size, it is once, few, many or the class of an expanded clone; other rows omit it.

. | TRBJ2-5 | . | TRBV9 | TGTGCCAGCAGCCCCCAGGGATGGACGGCTCTGACCCAGTACTTC | CASSPQGWTALTQYF
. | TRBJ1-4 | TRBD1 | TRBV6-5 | TGTGCCAGCACAAACCCGGGACAGAGGGAAAAACTGTTTTTT | CASTNPGQREKLFF
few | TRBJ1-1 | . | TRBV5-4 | TGTGCCAGCAGCTACCCAGGGGCTTGGGCTGAAGCTTTCTTT | CASSYPGAWAEAFF
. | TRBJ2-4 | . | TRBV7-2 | TGTGCCAGCAGCTTAGACCCAGGGTCGAACATTCAGTACTTC | CASSLDPGSNIQYF
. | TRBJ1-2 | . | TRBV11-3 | TGTGCCAGCAGCTCCGGCGGGGACTATGGCTACACCTTC | CASSSGGDYGYTF
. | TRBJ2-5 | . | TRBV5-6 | TGTGCCAGCAGCTTGGCGGGGTCCGAGACCCAGTACTTC | CASSLAGSETQYF
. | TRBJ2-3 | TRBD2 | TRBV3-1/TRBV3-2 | TGTGCCAGCAGCCAAGATCGACCAGCGGGGGAGGGTACGCAGTATTTT | CASSQDRPAGEGTQYF
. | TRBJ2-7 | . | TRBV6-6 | TGTGCTACGGGGGTGGGGTACGAGCAGTACTTC | CATGVGYEQYF
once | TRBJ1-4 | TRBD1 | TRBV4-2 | TGTGCCAGCAGCCAAGATTACAGGGGATTTGAAAAACTGTTTTTT | CASSQDYRGFEKLFF
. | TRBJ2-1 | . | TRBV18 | TGTGCCAGCTCACCACCGGCAGGGGCCGATGAGCAGTTCTTC | CASSPPAGADEQFF
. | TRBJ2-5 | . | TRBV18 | TGTGCCAGCTCACCGGGAGCTTTGGAGACCCAGTACTTC | CASSPGALETQYF
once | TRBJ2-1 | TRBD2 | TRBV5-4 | TGTGCCAGCAGCTTGAGTAGCGGGGACCCCGGTGAGCAGTTCTTC | CASSLSSGDPGEQFF
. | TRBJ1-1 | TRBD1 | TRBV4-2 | TGTGCCAGCAGCCACCCACTACAGGGGGACACTGAAGCTTTCTTT | CASSHPLQGDTEAFF
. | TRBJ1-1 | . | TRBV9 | TGTGCCAGCAGCCCCTCAGGGAACACTGAAGCTTTCTTT | CASSPSGNTEAFF
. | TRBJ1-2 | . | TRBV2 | TGTGCCAGCAGTCCCCGGGACATTAACCTCTATGGCTACACCTTC | CASSPRDINLYGYTF
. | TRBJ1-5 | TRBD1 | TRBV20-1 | TGCAGTGCTAGTCCGGGACAGGGAGGTTATCAGCCCCAGCATTTT | CSASPGQGGYQPQHF
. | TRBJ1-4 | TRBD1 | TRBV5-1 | TGCGCCAGCAGCCCAACGCGTGACAGGGGGAATGAAAAACTGTTTTTT | CASSPTRDRGNEKLFF
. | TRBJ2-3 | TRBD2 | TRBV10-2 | TGCGCCAGCAGTGAGTCGAAGCTAGCGGGGGGTACAGATACGCAGTATTTT | CASSESKLAGGTDTQYF
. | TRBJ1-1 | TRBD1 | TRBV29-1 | TGCAGCGTTGGGAGGGGGCCGGTGGTGGGCACTGAAGCTTTCTTT | CSVGRGPVVGTEAFF
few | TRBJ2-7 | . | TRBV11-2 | TGTGCCAGCAGCTTATCGGGTTACGAGCAGTACTTC | CASSLSGYEQYF
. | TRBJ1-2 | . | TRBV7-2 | TGTGCCAGCAGCGACCGACAGTCTCCAGGCTACACCTTC | CASSDRQSPGYTF
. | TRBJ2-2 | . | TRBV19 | TGTGCCAGTAGTCCCCAGGGAGGTACCGGGGAGCTGTTTTTT | CASSPQGGTGELFF
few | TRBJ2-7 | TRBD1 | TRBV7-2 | TGTGCCAGCAGCTTCCCAACAGGGGGCGTAGAGCAGTACTTC | CASSFPTGGVEQYF
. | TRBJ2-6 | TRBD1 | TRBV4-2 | TGTGCCAGCAGCCCCAGGACAGGGACAAGCTCTGGGGCCAACGTCCTGACTTTC | CASSPRTGTSSGANVLTF